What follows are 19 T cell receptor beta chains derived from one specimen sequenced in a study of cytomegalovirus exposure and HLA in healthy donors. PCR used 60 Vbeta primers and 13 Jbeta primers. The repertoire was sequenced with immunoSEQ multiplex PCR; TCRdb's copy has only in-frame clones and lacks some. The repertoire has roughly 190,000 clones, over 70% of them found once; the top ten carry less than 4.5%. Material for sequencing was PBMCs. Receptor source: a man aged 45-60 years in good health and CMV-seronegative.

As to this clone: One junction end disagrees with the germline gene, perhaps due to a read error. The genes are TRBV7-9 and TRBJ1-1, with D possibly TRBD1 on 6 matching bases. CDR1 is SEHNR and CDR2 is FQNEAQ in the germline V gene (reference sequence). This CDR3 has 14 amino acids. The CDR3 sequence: CSSSLDRLNTEAFF. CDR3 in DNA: TGTTCCAGCAGCTTAGACAGGTTGAACACTGAAGCTTTCTTT. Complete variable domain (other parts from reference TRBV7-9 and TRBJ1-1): DTGVSQNPRHKITKRGQNVTFRCDPISEHNRLYWYRQTLGQGPEFLTYFQNEAQLEKSRLLSDRFSAERPKGSFSTLEIQRTEQGDSAMYLCSSSLDRLNTEAFFGQGTRLTVV.

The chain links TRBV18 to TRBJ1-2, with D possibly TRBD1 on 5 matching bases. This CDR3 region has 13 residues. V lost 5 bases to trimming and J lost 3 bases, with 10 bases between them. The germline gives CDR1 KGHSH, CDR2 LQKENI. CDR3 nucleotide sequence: TGTGCCAGCTCATTCGGACAAGACTATGGCTACACCTTC. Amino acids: CASSFGQDYGYTF.

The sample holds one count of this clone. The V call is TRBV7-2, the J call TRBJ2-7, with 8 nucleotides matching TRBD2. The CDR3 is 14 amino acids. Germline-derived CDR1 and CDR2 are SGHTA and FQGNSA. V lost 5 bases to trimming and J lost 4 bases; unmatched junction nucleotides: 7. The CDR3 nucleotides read TGTGCCAGCAGCCCCCTAGCGGGCCCTTACGAGCAGTACTTC. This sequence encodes CASSPLAGPYEQYF.

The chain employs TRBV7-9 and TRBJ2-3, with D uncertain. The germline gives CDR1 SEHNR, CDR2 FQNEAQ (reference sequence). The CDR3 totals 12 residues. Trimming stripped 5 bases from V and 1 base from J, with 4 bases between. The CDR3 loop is CASSEGTDTQYF. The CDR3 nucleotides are TGTGCCAGCAGCGAGGGCACAGATACGCAGTATTTT.

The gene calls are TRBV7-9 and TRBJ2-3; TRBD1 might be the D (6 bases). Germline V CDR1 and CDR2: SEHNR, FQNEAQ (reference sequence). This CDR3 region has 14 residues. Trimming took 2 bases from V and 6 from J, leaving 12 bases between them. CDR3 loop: CASSLQGFRDTQYF. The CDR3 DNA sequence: TGTGCCAGCAGCTTACAGGGGTTTCGCGATACGCAGTATTTT.

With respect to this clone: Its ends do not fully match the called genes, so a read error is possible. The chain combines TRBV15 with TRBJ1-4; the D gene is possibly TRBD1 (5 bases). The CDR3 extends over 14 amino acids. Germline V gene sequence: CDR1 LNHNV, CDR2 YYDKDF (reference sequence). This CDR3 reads CAASPARAGGKLFF. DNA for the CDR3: TGTGCCGCCAGCCCCGCCAGGGCGGGAGGAAAACTGTTTTTT. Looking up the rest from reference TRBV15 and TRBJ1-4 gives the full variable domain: DAMVIQNPRYQVTQFGKPVTLSCSQTLNHNVMYWYQQKSSQAPKLLFHYYDKDFNNEADTPDNFQSRRPNTSFCFLDIRSPGLGDTAMYLCAASPARAGGKLFFGSGTQLSVL.

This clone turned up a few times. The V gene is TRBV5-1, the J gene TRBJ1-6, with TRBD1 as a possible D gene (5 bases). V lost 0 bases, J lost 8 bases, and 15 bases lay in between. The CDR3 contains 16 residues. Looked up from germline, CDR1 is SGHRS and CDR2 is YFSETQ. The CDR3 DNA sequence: TGCGCCAGCAGCTTGGCCGTCAGGGCGACTGATTCACCCCTCCACTTT. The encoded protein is CASSLAVRATDSPLHF.

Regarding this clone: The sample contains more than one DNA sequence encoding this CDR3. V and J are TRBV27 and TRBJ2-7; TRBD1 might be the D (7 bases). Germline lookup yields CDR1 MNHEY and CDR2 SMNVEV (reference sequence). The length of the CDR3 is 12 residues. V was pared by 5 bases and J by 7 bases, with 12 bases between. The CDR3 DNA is TGTGCCAGCAGTCCCCAGGGGGGAGAGCAGTACTTC. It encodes CASSPQGGEQYF.

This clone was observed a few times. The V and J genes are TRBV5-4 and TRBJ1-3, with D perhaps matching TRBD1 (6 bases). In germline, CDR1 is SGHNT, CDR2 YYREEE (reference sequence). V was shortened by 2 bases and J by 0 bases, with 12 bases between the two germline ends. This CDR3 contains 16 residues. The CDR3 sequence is CASSLRTAVSGNTIYF. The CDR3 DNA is TGTGCCAGCAGCTTAAGGACAGCAGTCTCTGGAAACACCATATATTTT.

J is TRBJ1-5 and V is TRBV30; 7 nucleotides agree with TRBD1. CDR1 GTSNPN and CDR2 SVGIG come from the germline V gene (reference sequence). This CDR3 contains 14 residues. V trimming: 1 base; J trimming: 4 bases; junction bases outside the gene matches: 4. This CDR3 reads CAWSATGKNQPQHF. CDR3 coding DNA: TGTGCCTGGAGTGCGACAGGGAAAAATCAGCCCCAGCATTTT.

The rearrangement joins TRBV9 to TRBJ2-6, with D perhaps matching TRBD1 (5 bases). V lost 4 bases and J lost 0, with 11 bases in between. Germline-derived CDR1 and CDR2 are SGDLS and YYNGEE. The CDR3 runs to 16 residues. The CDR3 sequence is CASSSYRSSGANVLTF. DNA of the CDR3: TGTGCCAGCAGCTCGTACAGGAGCTCTGGGGCCAACGTCCTGACTTTC.

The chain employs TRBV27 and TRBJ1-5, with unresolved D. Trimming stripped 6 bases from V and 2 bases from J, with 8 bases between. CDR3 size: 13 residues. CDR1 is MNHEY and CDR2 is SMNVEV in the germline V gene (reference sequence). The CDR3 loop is CASRVRGNQPQHF. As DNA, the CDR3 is TGTGCCAGCAGAGTCCGCGGCAATCAGCCCCAGCATTTT.

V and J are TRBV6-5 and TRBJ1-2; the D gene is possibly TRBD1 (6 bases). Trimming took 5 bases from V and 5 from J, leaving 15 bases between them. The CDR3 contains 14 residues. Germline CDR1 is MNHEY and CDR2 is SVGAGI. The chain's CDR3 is CASSPARGPYGYTF. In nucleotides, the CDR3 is TGTGCCAGCAGTCCCGCCAGGGGTCCATATGGCTACACCTTC.

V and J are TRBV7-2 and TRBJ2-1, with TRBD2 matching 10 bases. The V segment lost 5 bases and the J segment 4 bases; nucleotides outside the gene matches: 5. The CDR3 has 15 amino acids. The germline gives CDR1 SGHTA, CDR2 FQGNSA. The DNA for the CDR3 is TGTGCCAGCAGCCTGAGCGGGGGGGGGTACAATGAGCAGTTCTTC. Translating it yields CASSLSGGGYNEQFF.

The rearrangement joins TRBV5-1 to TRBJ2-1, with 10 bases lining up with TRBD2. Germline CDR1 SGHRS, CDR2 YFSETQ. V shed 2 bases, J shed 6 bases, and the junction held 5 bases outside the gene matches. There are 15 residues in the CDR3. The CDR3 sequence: CASSLSGGASNEQFF. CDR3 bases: TGCGCCAGCAGCTTAAGCGGGGGGGCTAGCAATGAGCAGTTCTTC.

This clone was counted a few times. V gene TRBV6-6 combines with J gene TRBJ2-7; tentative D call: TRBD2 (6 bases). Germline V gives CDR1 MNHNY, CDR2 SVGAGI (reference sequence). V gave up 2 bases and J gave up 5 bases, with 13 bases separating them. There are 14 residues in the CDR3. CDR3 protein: CASSYREVVHEQYF. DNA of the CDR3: TGTGCCAGCAGTTACAGGGAGGTCGTCCACGAGCAGTACTTC.

Here the CDR3 DNA reads TGTGCCAGCAGTCCAACCCTTCATCGGACGCGGGATGAAAAACTGTTTTTT. This encodes CASSPTLHRTRDEKLFF. This sequence joins TRBV7-2 and TRBJ1-4; D unclear. V lost 6 bases to trimming and J lost 6 bases, with 23 bases between them. CDR1 is SGHTA, CDR2 FQGNSA, per germline. This CDR3 comprises 17 residues.

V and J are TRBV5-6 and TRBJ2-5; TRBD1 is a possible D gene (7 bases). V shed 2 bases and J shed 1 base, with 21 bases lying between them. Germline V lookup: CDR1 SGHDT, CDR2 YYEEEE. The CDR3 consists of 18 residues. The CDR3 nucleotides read TGTGCCAGCAGCTTAATTCCCGCGGGACAGCGTTTCCAAGAGACCCAGTACTTC. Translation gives CASSLIPAGQRFQETQYF.

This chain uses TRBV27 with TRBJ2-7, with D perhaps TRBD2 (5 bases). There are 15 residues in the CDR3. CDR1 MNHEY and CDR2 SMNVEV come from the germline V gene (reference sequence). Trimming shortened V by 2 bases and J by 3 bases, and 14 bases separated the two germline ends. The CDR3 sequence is CASSLRRTAGYEQYF. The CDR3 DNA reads TGTGCCAGCAGTTTACGTCGGACTGCGGGCTACGAGCAGTACTTC.